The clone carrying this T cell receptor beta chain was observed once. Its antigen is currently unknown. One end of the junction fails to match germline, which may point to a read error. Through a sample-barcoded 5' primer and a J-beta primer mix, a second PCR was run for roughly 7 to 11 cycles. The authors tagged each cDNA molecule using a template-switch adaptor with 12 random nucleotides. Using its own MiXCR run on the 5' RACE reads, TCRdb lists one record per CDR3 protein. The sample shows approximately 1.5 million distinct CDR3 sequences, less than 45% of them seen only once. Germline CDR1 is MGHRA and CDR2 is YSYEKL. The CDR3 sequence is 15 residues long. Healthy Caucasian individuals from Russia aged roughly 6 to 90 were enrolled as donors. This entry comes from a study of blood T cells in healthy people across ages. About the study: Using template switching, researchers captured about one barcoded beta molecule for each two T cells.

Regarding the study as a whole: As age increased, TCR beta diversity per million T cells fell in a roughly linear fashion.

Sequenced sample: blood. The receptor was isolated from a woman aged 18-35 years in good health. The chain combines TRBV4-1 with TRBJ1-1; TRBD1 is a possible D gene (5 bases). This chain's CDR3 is CASSQVGGVSTEVFF. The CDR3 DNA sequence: TGCGCCAGCAGCCAAGTCGGGGGGGTGAGCACTGAAGTTTTCTTT.